The clone carrying this T cell receptor (beta chain) was recorded only once. The data stem from a study of T cell responses to AZD1222 COVID-19 vaccine. Pooled samples include second doses given at about 4 or 12 weeks. The method was immunoSEQ multiplex PCR; TCRdb's version includes in-frame clones alone and lacks a portion of them. This table holds tens of thousands of clones, 90% found once. Trimming took 5 bases from V and 5 from J, leaving 15 bases between them. The germline CDR1 and CDR2 sequences are GTSNPN and SVGIG (reference sequence). The CDR3 spans 13 residues. V and J are TRBV30 and TRBJ1-1, with a tentative D call TRBD1 (5 bases). The TCR originated in an adult who received the AZD1222 COVID-19 vaccine. The sequenced sample was peripheral blood, obtained 28 days after the second AZD1222 dose. The CDR3 nucleotides read TGTGCCTGGGACGTACTCGGGGGAACTGAAGCTTTCTTT. Encoded protein: CAWDVLGGTEAFF.